Sequencing of this TCR beta chain was carried out in a study of cytomegalovirus exposure and HLA in healthy donors. The overall study: It was reported in a later analysis that the 100 to 150 validation repertoires used the same platform as the 650 to 800 first-cohort repertoires. General study findings and limits: Despite most TCR sequences being rare, some public TCRs occurred in many donors. A list of roughly 160 TCR beta chains associated with cytomegalovirus was given. CMV antigen specificity of three CMV-associated chains was confirmed in vitro.

Details on this clone: Its antigen is still unknown.

This CDR3 is built from 14 residues. J gave up 1 base and V 4 bases, and 5 bases lay outside the gene matches. Looked up from germline, CDR1 is SGHRS and CDR2 is YFSETQ. TCRdb's table, derived via immunoSEQ multiplex PCR, lists solely in-frame clones and lacks some. The sample has over 110,000 clones, more than 75% seen once. Material: PBMCs. This clonotype was sampled from a man between 18 and 29 years old in good health and CMV-seropositive. This chain joins TRBV5-1 and TRBJ2-7; 7 nucleotides agree with TRBD1. In DNA, the CDR3 is TGCGCCAGCAGCCTAGGGACAGCATCCTACGAGCAGTACTTC. Translating gives CASSLGTASYEQYF.